This passage covers 13 T cell receptor beta chains from one sample sequenced in a study of shared clonotypes between healthy human individuals. Clones were sequenced by immunoSEQ multiplex PCR, and TCRdb holds only the in-frame ones, with some missing. The sample records millions of clones, 85% to 95% being singletons. The sequenced sample consisted of naive CD4+ T cells from PBMCs. This sample's subset: CD45RA+ positively selected. These TCRs come from a man aged 18-30 years in good health. Some clones in this sample may be carry-over from other donors' samples.

On this clone itself: Other DNA variants within this sample encode the same CDR3. The chain joins TRBV14 to TRBJ1-2; no firm D call. There are 11 residues in the CDR3. CDR1 and CDR2 from the germline V gene are SGHDN and FVKESK. Trimming stripped 1 base from V and 5 bases from J, with 2 bases between. CDR3: CASSQGYGYTF. CDR3 nucleotides: TGTGCCAGCAGCCAAGGGTATGGCTACACCTTC. The whole variable domain, remainder taken from reference TRBV14 and TRBJ1-2, is EAGVTQFPSHSVIEKGQTVTLRCDPISGHDNLYWYRRVMGKEIKFLLHFVKESKQDESGMPNNRFLAERTGGTYSTLKVQPAELEDSGVYFCASSQGYGYTFGSGTRLTVV.

The CDR3 nucleotides are TGTGCCAGCAGCGCGGGGAGGTTGGGGGGACCCTCTGGAAACACCATATATTTT. Residues: CASSAGRLGGPSGNTIYF. The chain recombines TRBV9 with TRBJ1-3, with TRBD1 as a possible D gene (5 bases). This CDR3 is 18 amino acids long. Germline values: CDR1 SGDLS, CDR2 YYNGEE. The V and J ends lost 3 bases and 0 bases respectively, with 19 bases between them.

The chain uses TRBV9 and TRBJ2-1, with 8 bases fitting TRBD2. The junction had 6 bases not matched to a gene; V was cut back by 1 base and J by 6 bases. The germline gives CDR1 SGDLS, CDR2 YYNGEE. This CDR3 contains 15 residues. The CDR3 spells CASSVSSGSPNEQFF. CDR3 nucleotide sequence: TGTGCCAGCAGCGTATCAAGCGGGAGTCCCAATGAGCAGTTCTTC.

This clone was counted once. V gene TRBV15 combines with J gene TRBJ1-5, with D tentatively TRBD1 (5 bases). V was trimmed by 3 bases and J by 4 bases, leaving 16 bases between them. The CDR3 extends over 16 amino acids. In germline, CDR1 is LNHNV, CDR2 YYDKDF (reference sequence). The chain's CDR3 is CATSRATAGGNQPQHF. The CDR3 region has the DNA TGTGCCACCAGCAGGGCGACAGCGGGGGGGAATCAGCCCCAGCATTTT.

The chain combines TRBV28 with TRBJ2-1; either TRBD1 or TRBD2 may fit D (6 bases each). V gave up 3 bases and J gave up 4 bases, with 16 bases separating them. CDR1 is MDHEN, CDR2 SYDVKM, per germline. CDR3 length: 16 residues. CDR3 sequence reads: CASSLIWRGSYNEQFF. The CDR3, as DNA: TGTGCCAGCAGTTTGATTTGGAGGGGGAGTTACAATGAGCAGTTCTTC.

As to this clone: Other DNA sequences in the sample encode the same CDR3. The chain is built from TRBV5-1 and TRBJ2-1; 10 nucleotides match TRBD2. The germline CDR1 and CDR2 sequences are SGHRS and YFSETQ. The CDR3 is made up of 15 amino acids. V trimming: 4 bases; J trimming: 3 bases; junction bases outside the gene matches: 4. Here the CDR3 reads CASSPLAGVYNEQFF. In DNA, the CDR3 is TGCGCCAGCAGCCCTCTAGCGGGGGTCTACAATGAGCAGTTCTTC.

The rearrangement links TRBV19 to TRBJ2-3; TRBD2 matches at 15 bases. The CDR3 extends over 14 amino acids. V dropped 5 bases and J dropped 12; count of bases not matched to a gene: 6. Germline V CDR1 and CDR2: LNHDA, SQIVND (reference sequence). In DNA form, the CDR3 reads TGTGCCAGTAGTGACGGGACTAGCGGGAGGTCCCAGTATTTT. As protein: CASSDGTSGRSQYF.

Turning to this clone: Other nucleotide sequences from this sample produce the same CDR3. The CDR3 reads CASRRTGNQPQHF. The CDR3 nucleotides read TGTGCCAGCAGGCGGACAGGGAATCAGCCCCAGCATTTT. V usage is TRBV27 and J usage is TRBJ1-5; 8 bases are shared with TRBD1. Germline V gene lookup returns CDR1 MNHEY and CDR2 SMNVEV (reference sequence). The CDR3 is 13 amino acids. V lost 6 bases to trimming and J lost 4 bases; unmatched junction nucleotides: 2.

This chain connects TRBV5-6 to TRBJ2-1; D possibly corresponds to TRBD2 (6 bases). The CDR3 is made up of 17 amino acids. Per the germline V gene, CDR1 is SGHDT and CDR2 is YYEEEE. Deletions cut 2 bases from V and 3 bases from J, with 18 bases between. This CDR3 reads CASSLALVTGGYNEQFF. In DNA, the CDR3 is TGTGCCAGCAGCTTAGCCCTAGTCACCGGGGGCTACAATGAGCAGTTCTTC.

The chain recombines TRBV4-1 with TRBJ2-7, with D unresolved. The V end lost 2 bases, the J end lost 0 bases, and 11 bases lay between the germline ends. Per germline, CDR1 MGHRA and CDR2 YSYEKL. This CDR3 contains 15 residues. For the CDR3, the DNA is TGCGCCAGCAGCCAACTCCCCCGCGGCTCCTACGAGCAGTACTTC. Protein product: CASSQLPRGSYEQYF.

This clone came up once. This sequence joins TRBV7-2 and TRBJ2-2; D remains unclear. This CDR3 has 16 residues. CDR1 and CDR2 (germline): SGHTA, FQGNSA. V lost 9 bases to trimming and J lost 4 bases, with 21 bases between them. The CDR3 here is CARTRWAQKSTGELFF. For the CDR3, the DNA is TGTGCCAGGACACGTTGGGCTCAGAAATCCACCGGGGAGCTGTTTTTT.

The J gene is TRBJ2-5, the V gene TRBV28, with D possibly TRBD2 on 5 matching bases. The CDR3 contains 15 residues. V shed 5 bases and J shed 0 bases, with 13 bases lying between them. Germline lookup yields CDR1 MDHEN and CDR2 SYDVKM. The CDR3 loop is CASSTPGKYQETQYF. In DNA, the CDR3 is TGTGCCAGCAGTACCCCCGGGAAGTACCAAGAGACCCAGTACTTC. Using reference TRBV28 and TRBJ2-5 for the parts outside the CDR3, the full variable domain is DVKVTQSSRYLVKRTGEKVFLECVQDMDHENMFWYRQDPGLGLRLIYFSYDVKMKEKGDIPEGYSVSREKKERFSLILESASTNQTSMYLCASSTPGKYQETQYFGPGTRLLVL.

This clone was detected once. J is TRBJ2-1 and V is TRBV6-6, with 7 bases aligning to TRBD2. J was trimmed by 6 bases and V by 7 bases; bases with no gene match: 15. This CDR3 has 16 amino acids. CDR1 and CDR2 (germline): MNHNY, SVGAGI (reference sequence). The CDR3 DNA reads as TGTGCCAGCAACGGTCCCAGCGGGATGGCGGGCAATGAGCAGTTCTTC. It specifies CASNGPSGMAGNEQFF.